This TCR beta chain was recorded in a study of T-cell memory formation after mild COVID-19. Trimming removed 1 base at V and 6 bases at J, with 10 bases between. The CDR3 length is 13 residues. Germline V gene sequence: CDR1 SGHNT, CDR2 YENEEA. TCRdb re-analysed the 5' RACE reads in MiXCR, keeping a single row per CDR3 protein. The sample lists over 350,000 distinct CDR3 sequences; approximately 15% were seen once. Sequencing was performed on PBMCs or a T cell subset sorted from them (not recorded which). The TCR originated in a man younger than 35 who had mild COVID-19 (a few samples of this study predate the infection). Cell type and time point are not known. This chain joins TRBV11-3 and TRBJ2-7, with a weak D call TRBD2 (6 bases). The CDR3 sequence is CASSLVRSGEQYF. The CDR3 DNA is TGTGCCAGCAGCTTAGTTCGTAGCGGCGAGCAGTACTTC.